One and the same sample provided the 28 T cell receptor beta chains below, sequenced in a study of T cells after posttransplantation cyclophosphamide. A marrow graft followed busulfan-fludarabine conditioning, with cyclophosphamide on days +3 and +4. Clones were sequenced by immunoSEQ multiplex PCR, and TCRdb holds only the in-frame ones, with some missing. The sample carries roughly 20,000 clones, 74% recorded once. The sequences come from PBMCs, collected after an allogeneic stem cell transplant with post-transplant cyclophosphamide. Source of these receptors: a male patient aged 30 to 39 who received an allogeneic stem cell transplant from a related donor, was CMV-positive, and had acute GVHD only. Some of the T cells may derive from the graft donor.

This clone was seen just once. The chain couples TRBV13 to TRBJ2-7, with D perhaps TRBD2 (5 bases). V was shortened by 0 bases and J by 0 bases, with 9 bases between the two germline ends. Germline CDR1 and CDR2: PRHDT and FYEKMQ (reference sequence). The CDR3 extends over 15 amino acids. CDR3 nucleotides: TGTGCCAGCAGCTTAGGCTGGGAGAGCTCCTACGAGCAGTACTTC. It specifies CASSLGWESSYEQYF.

The table lists this clone with a few counts. In DNA, the CDR3 is TGTGCCAGCAGCTCAATTCGACAGGGGGCCGGTGTTGAGCAGTTCTTC. This codes for CASSSIRQGAGVEQFF. This chain links TRBV7-8 with TRBJ2-1; 10 bases agree with TRBD1. The V and J ends lost 4 bases and 9 bases, in that order; junction bases with no gene match: 12. The CDR3 totals 16 residues. Germline V lookup: CDR1 SGHVS, CDR2 FQNEAQ.

J is TRBJ2-5 and V is TRBV4-2, with 8 positions matching TRBD2. V lost 5 bases, J lost 5 bases, and 16 bases stayed unmatched. Germline CDR1 and CDR2: LGHNA and YNFKEQ. The CDR3 is 17 residues long. For the CDR3, the DNA is TGTGCCAGCAGCTTGGCACTGGCGGGGGGCGCTGGGGAGACCCAGTACTTC. Translated, it gives CASSLALAGGAGETQYF.

The rearrangement links TRBV7-2 to TRBJ1-6; D perhaps matches TRBD1 (5 bases). V was trimmed by 3 bases and J by 8 bases, leaving 11 bases between them. The CDR3 is 14 amino acids. Germline V gene lookup returns CDR1 SGHTA and CDR2 FQGNSA. CDR3 region: CASSLDILDSPLHF. In nucleotides, the CDR3 is TGTGCCAGCAGCTTGGACATTTTGGATTCACCCCTCCACTTT.

The V call is TRBV5-1, the J call TRBJ2-3, with 12 bases aligning to TRBD2. The germline V gene has CDR1 SGHRS and CDR2 YFSETQ. With 0 bases clipped from V and 3 bases from J, the junction kept 5 bases outside the gene matches. The CDR3 sequence is 17 residues long. The CDR3 DNA is TGCGCCAGCAGCTTGGAAGGACTAGCGGGGAAGACAGATACGCAGTATTTT. Amino acids: CASSLEGLAGKTDTQYF.

In this sample, this clone turned up once. CDR3 coding DNA: TGTGCCAGCAGCCCTGGAGGACAGGGGATCCAGCCCCAGCATTTT. This gives the protein CASSPGGQGIQPQHF. V usage is TRBV7-6 and J usage is TRBJ1-5; 9 bases agree with TRBD1. Germline V gives CDR1 SGHVS, CDR2 FNYEAQ. The length of the CDR3 is 15 residues. Germline trimming cut 5 bases from V and 7 bases from J; bases unmatched to any gene: 9.

This chain uses TRBV30 with TRBJ1-2; no definite D call. The CDR3 contains 17 residues. Deletions cut 1 base from V and 2 bases from J, with 20 bases between. CDR1 is GTSNPN and CDR2 is SVGIG in the germline V gene (reference sequence). The CDR3 DNA reads TGTGCCTGGAGTGAACGCCCACGCGTTGTCGCAAACTATGGCTACACCTTC. Its protein product is CAWSERPRVVANYGYTF.

CDR3 DNA sequence: TGCGCCAGCAGTCAATCGGTCGGGACAGGGCCCGGGGAGCTGTTTTTT. Translated: CASSQSVGTGPGELFF. This chain connects TRBV23-1 to TRBJ2-2, with 9 bases fitting TRBD1. TRBV23-1 is marked as an open reading frame, function uncertain. V gave up 0 bases and J gave up 6 bases; unmatched junction bases: 5. The length of the CDR3 is 16 residues.

This chain's CDR3 is CASSLATDTQYF. The CDR3 bases are TGTGCCAGCAGCCTGGCCACAGATACGCAGTATTTT. The rearrangement links TRBV7-2 to TRBJ2-3; D is ambiguous. The V end was cut by 5 bases, the J end by 2 bases, with 5 bases between. Germline V lookup: CDR1 SGHTA, CDR2 FQGNSA. This CDR3 contains 12 residues.

This chain joins TRBV5-1 and TRBJ1-1; 7 bases fit TRBD1. The V segment lost 3 bases and the J segment 4 bases; nucleotides outside the gene matches: 9. This CDR3 contains 15 residues. Looked up from germline, CDR1 is SGHRS and CDR2 is YFSETQ. CDR3 nucleotide sequence: TGCGCCAGCAGCTACTCCGGACAGGAGGGCACTGAAGCTTTCTTT. It specifies CASSYSGQEGTEAFF. Variable domain in full (rest from reference TRBV5-1 and TRBJ1-1): KAGVTQTPRYLIKTRGQQVTLSCSPISGHRSVSWYQQTPGQGLQFLFEYFSETQRNKGNFPGRFSGRQFSNSRSEMNVSTLELGDSALYLCASSYSGQEGTEAFFGQGTRLTVV.

This rearrangement joins TRBV6-4 to TRBJ2-5; D remains unclear. The CDR3 has 13 amino acids. CDR1 and CDR2 from the germline V gene are MRHNA and SNTAGT. V was clipped by 3 bases and J by 7 bases, with 12 bases between them. The DNA for the CDR3 is TGTGCCAGCAGTGAGGCCCCCCTTGGGACCCAGTACTTC. Translated: CASSEAPLGTQYF.

Only a few counts were recorded for this clone. V and J are TRBV18 and TRBJ2-5; 8 bases agree with TRBD1. The length of the CDR3 is 14 residues. J lost 4 bases, V lost 4 bases, and 5 bases had no gene match. Germline CDR1 is KGHSH and CDR2 is LQKENI. DNA for the CDR3: TGTGCCAGCTCACTAAGGACAGGGACAGAGACCCAGTACTTC. Its translation: CASSLRTGTETQYF. Based on the CDR3 plus reference TRBV18 and TRBJ2-5, the full variable domain is NAGVMQNPRHLVRRRGQEARLRCSPMKGHSHVYWYRQLPEEGLKFMVYLQKENIIDESGMPKERFSAEFPKEGPSILRIQQVVRGDSAAYFCASSLRTGTETQYFGPGTRLLVL.

V gene TRBV10-3 combines with J gene TRBJ2-5, with a possible D match to TRBD1 (6 bases). CDR1 ENHRY and CDR2 SYGVKD come from the germline V gene. The CDR3 is 17 residues long. The V gene lost 3 bases and the J gene lost 1 base, with 18 bases spanning the gap. In DNA, the CDR3 is TGTGCCATCAGTGATCCCGACAGGCTGGGCCTCCAAGAGACCCAGTACTTC. Amino acids: CAISDPDRLGLQETQYF.

The chain recombines TRBV5-1 with TRBJ2-3; TRBD1 aligns across 7 bases. The CDR3 has 15 residues. The V gene end was trimmed by 4 bases and the J gene end by 5 bases; junction bases not matched to a gene: 10. Germline CDR1 and CDR2: SGHRS and YFSETQ. CDR3 loop: CASSSRTGLRDTQYF. The CDR3 DNA is TGCGCCAGCAGCAGCAGGACAGGTCTCAGAGATACGCAGTATTTT.

The rearrangement joins TRBV11-3 to TRBJ2-3; perhaps TRBD1 as D (5 bases). Germline CDR1 and CDR2: SGHNT and YENEEA. V was pared by 5 bases and J by 2 bases, with 11 bases between. The CDR3 contains 14 residues. This CDR3 is CASSGQGYTDTQYF. CDR3 in DNA: TGTGCCAGCAGCGGACAAGGTTACACAGATACGCAGTATTTT.

V and J are TRBV7-9 and TRBJ1-2, with 7 bases identical to TRBD1. With 0 bases clipped from V and 5 bases from J, the junction kept 9 bases outside the gene matches. The CDR3 is 16 residues long. Germline loops: CDR1 SEHNR, CDR2 FQNEAQ (reference sequence). CDR3 sequence reads: CASSLAAGGREYGYTF. The CDR3 nucleotides read TGTGCCAGCAGCTTAGCTGCAGGGGGAAGGGAGTATGGCTACACCTTC.

This clone was observed a handful of times. The gene calls are TRBV4-1 and TRBJ2-2, with 10 bases fitting TRBD1. The CDR3 spans 14 residues. The germline V gene encodes CDR1 MGHRA and CDR2 YSYEKL. With V trimmed by 5 bases and J by 7 bases, 4 bases remained unmatched. CDR3 amino acids: CASSGQGGIGELFF. CDR3 sequence (DNA): TGCGCCAGCAGCGGACAGGGGGGAATCGGGGAGCTGTTTTTT.

The J gene is TRBJ2-3, the V gene TRBV6-1, with TRBD2 as a possible D gene (5 bases). With 6 bases removed from V and 1 base from J, the gap between germline ends came to 8 bases. This CDR3 has 13 residues. Germline values: CDR1 MNHNS, CDR2 SASEGT. The chain's CDR3 is CASRYSGTDTQYF. Written as DNA, the CDR3 is TGTGCCAGCAGGTATAGCGGCACAGATACGCAGTATTTT.

The CDR3 nucleotides read TGTGCCAGCAGCCGCGAATGGAGCACAGATACGCAGTATTTT. Its protein is CASSREWSTDTQYF. The V call is TRBV9, the J call TRBJ2-3; D remains unclear. CDR1 is SGDLS and CDR2 is YYNGEE in the germline V gene. The CDR3 is 14 amino acids. Deletions cut 4 bases from V and 0 bases from J, with 9 bases between.

The chain joins TRBV11-2 to TRBJ1-1; D might be TRBD1 (6 bases). CDR3 length equals 14 residues. Trimming shortened V by 0 bases and J by 4 bases, and 9 bases separated the two germline ends. CDR1 is SGHAT and CDR2 is FQNNGV in the germline V gene. The CDR3 is CASSLDRGGTEAFF. The DNA for the CDR3 is TGTGCCAGCAGCTTAGATAGGGGGGGCACTGAAGCTTTCTTT.

This rearrangement joins TRBV19 to TRBJ1-6, with D tentatively TRBD1 (6 bases). V lost 6 bases and J 9 bases, leaving 12 bases between the germline ends. This CDR3 comprises 13 residues. CDR1 and CDR2 (germline): LNHDA, SQIVND (reference sequence). The DNA for the CDR3 is TGTGCCAGTAGACAGGGATGGTCTTCACCCCTCCACTTT. Its protein product is CASRQGWSSPLHF.

The chain has TRBV5-6 and TRBJ2-7; D perhaps matches TRBD2 (5 bases). The CDR3 has 16 amino acids. Germline-derived CDR1 and CDR2 are SGHDT and YYEEEE. V was pared by 3 bases and J by 4 bases, with 20 bases between. The CDR3 DNA is TGTGCCAGCAGCTGGGCTCGCGGACTCGTCCTGTACGAGCAGTACTTC. Translated: CASSWARGLVLYEQYF.

This clone was detected once. The chain joins TRBV6-5 to TRBJ2-7, with D hard to call. This CDR3 contains 12 residues. Trimming took off 0 bases at V and 5 bases at J, with 5 bases between the two ends. CDR1 MNHEY and CDR2 SVGAGI come from the germline V gene. DNA for the CDR3: TGTGCCAGCAGTTACTCTAGAAACGAGCAGTACTTC. This codes for CASSYSRNEQYF.

In its sample, this clone was seen a few times. The rearrangement uses TRBV5-8 and TRBJ1-3; D is perhaps TRBD1 (6 bases). Trimming cost V 4 bases and J 4 bases, with 9 bases left between them. The CDR3 spans 13 residues. Germline CDR1 SGHTS, CDR2 YDEGEE. The CDR3 sequence is CASSLGQGNTIYF. CDR3 coding DNA: TGTGCCAGCAGCCTAGGACAGGGAAACACCATATATTTT.

The chain combines TRBV10-3 with TRBJ1-1; 9 bases fit TRBD1. This CDR3 spans 11 amino acids. The V gene's germline CDR1 is ENHRY and CDR2 SYGVKD. CDR3: CVSGTGPEAFF. CDR3 sequence (DNA): TGTGTTAGTGGGACAGGGCCTGAAGCTTTCTTT.

This chain joins TRBV7-3 and TRBJ2-1; TRBD2 agrees at 9 bases. The germline V gene has CDR1 SGHTA and CDR2 FQGTGA. The V gene end was trimmed by 1 base and the J gene end by 15 bases; junction bases not matched to a gene: 13. This CDR3 is built from 15 residues. CDR3 DNA: TGTGCCAGCAGCTTAATTCTAGCGGGGCCCCGGTCCTTGTTCTTC. Translated, it gives CASSLILAGPRSLFF.

This chain joins TRBV7-9 and TRBJ2-3, with D possibly matching TRBD2 (6 bases). The V end was cut by 3 bases, the J end by 7 bases, with 17 bases between. The CDR3 is made up of 15 amino acids. Germline CDR1 and CDR2: SEHNR and FQNEAQ (reference sequence). CDR3 region: CASSFTGLRGNTQYF. The CDR3 DNA reads TGTGCCAGCAGCTTTACAGGCCTACGCGGGAATACGCAGTATTTT. Drawing the rest from reference TRBV7-9 and TRBJ2-3, the complete variable domain is DTGVSQNPRHKITKRGQNVTFRCDPISEHNRLYWYRQTLGQGPEFLTYFQNEAQLEKSRLLSDRFSAERPKGSFSTLEIQRTEQGDSAMYLCASSFTGLRGNTQYFGPGTRLTVL.

In the case of this clone: Other nucleotide sequences from this sample produce the same CDR3. V usage is TRBV19 and J usage is TRBJ1-6; no definite D call. Per germline, CDR1 LNHDA and CDR2 SQIVND (reference sequence). V was clipped by 9 bases and J by 0 bases, with 12 bases between them. The CDR3 runs to 15 residues. The CDR3 DNA sequence: TGTGCCAGCAGTTCCCGTAGCTCCTATAATTCACCCCTCCACTTT. Amino acid sequence: CASSSRSSYNSPLHF.